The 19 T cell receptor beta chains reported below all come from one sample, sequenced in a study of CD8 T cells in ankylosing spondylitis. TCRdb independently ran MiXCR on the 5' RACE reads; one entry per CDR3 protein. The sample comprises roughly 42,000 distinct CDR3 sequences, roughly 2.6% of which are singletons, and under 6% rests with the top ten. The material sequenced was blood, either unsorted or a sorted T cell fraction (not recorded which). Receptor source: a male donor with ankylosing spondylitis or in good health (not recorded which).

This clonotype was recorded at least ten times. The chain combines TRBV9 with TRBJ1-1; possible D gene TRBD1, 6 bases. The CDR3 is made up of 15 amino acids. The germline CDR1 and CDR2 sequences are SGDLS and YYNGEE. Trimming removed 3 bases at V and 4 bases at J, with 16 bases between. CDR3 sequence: CASSGPLGAGTEAFF. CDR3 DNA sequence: TGTGCCAGCAGCGGACCTCTGGGGGCCGGCACTGAAGCTTTCTTT. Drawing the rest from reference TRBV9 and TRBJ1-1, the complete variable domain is DSGVTQTPKHLITATGQRVTLRCSPRSGDLSVYWYQQSLDQGLQFLIQYYNGEERAKGNILERFSAQQFPDLHSELNLSSLELGDSALYFCASSGPLGAGTEAFFGQGTRLTVV.

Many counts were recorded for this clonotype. CDR3 sequence reads: CASKGGTGRDSPLHF. CDR3 nucleotides: TGTGCCAGCAAGGGCGGCACGGGGCGGGATTCACCCCTCCACTTT. The chain recombines TRBV9 with TRBJ1-6, with D possibly matching TRBD1 (5 bases). The V and J ends lost 6 bases and 8 bases respectively, with 18 bases between them. The CDR3 loop spans 15 amino acids. Looked up from germline, CDR1 is SGDLS and CDR2 is YYNGEE.

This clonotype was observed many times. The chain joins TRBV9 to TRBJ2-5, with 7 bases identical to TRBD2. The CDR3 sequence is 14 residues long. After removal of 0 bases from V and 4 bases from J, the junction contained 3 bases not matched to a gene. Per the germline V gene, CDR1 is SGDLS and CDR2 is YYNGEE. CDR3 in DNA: TGTGCCAGCAGCGTAGAGGCGGGAGTAGAGACCCAGTACTTC. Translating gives CASSVEAGVETQYF.

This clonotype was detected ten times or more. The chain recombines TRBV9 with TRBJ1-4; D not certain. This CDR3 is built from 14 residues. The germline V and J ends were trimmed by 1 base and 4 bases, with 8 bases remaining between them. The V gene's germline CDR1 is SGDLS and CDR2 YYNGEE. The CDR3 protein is CASSVSMGNEKLFF. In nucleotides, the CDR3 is TGTGCCAGCAGCGTATCTATGGGTAATGAAAAACTGTTTTTT.

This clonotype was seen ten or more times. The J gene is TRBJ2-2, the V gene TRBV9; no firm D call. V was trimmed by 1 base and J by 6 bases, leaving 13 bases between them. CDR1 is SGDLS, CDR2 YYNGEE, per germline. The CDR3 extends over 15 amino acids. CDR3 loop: CASSVSPAGAGELFF. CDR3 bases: TGTGCCAGCAGCGTATCCCCAGCAGGAGCCGGGGAGCTGTTTTTT. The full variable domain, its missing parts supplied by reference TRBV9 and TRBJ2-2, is DSGVTQTPKHLITATGQRVTLRCSPRSGDLSVYWYQQSLDQGLQFLIQYYNGEERAKGNILERFSAQQFPDLHSELNLSSLELGDSALYFCASSVSPAGAGELFFGEGSRLTVL.

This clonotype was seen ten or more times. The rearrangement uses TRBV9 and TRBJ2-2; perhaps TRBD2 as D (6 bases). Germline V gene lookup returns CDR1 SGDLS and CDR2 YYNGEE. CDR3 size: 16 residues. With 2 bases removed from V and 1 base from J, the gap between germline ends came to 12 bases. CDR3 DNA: TGTGCCAGCAGCGTGGCTGGGGGAGGGAACACCGGGGAGCTGTTTTTT. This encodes CASSVAGGGNTGELFF. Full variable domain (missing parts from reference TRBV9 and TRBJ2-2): DSGVTQTPKHLITATGQRVTLRCSPRSGDLSVYWYQQSLDQGLQFLIQYYNGEERAKGNILERFSAQQFPDLHSELNLSSLELGDSALYFCASSVAGGGNTGELFFGEGSRLTVL.

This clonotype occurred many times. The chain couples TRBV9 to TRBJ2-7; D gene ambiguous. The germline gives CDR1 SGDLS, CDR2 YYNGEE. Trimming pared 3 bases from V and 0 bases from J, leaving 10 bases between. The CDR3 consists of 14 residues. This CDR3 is CASSDDASSYEQYF. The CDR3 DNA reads TGTGCCAGCAGCGACGACGCCAGCTCCTACGAGCAGTACTTC.

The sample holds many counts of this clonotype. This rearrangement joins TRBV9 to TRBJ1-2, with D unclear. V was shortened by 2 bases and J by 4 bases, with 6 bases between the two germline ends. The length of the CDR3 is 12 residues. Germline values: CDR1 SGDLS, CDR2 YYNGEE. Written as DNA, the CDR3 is TGTGCCAGCAGCGTCGGATTCTATGGCTACACCTTC. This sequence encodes CASSVGFYGYTF.

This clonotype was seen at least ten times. Written as DNA, the CDR3 is TGTGCCAGCAATCCGGGAGGGCTTGTAGATACGCAGTATTTT. Encoded protein: CASNPGGLVDTQYF. The chain is built from TRBV9 and TRBJ2-3, with 8 bases that match TRBD2. Germline V CDR1 and CDR2: SGDLS, YYNGEE. Losses at the gene ends were 6 bases for V and 5 bases for J; bases not matched to a gene: 8. The CDR3 length is 14 residues.

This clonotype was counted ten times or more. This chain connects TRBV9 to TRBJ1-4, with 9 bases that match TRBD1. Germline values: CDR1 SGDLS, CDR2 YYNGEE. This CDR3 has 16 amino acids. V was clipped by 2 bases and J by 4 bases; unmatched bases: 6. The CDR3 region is CASSVGTGIGNEKLFF. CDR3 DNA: TGTGCCAGCAGCGTCGGGACAGGGATTGGTAATGAAAAACTGTTTTTT.

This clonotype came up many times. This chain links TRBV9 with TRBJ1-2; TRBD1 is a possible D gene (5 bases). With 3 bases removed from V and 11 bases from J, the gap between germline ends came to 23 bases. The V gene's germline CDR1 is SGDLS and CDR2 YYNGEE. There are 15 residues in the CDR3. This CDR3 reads CASSAGPGAIEKYTF. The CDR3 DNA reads TGTGCCAGCAGCGCTGGGCCCGGGGCCATCGAGAAATACACCTTC.

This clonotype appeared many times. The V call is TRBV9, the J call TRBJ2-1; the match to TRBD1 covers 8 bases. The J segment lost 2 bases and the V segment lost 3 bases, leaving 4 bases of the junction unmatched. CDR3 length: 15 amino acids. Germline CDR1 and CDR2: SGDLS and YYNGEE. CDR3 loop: CASSETGVPYNEQFF. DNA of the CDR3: TGTGCCAGCAGCGAGACAGGGGTCCCCTACAATGAGCAGTTCTTC.

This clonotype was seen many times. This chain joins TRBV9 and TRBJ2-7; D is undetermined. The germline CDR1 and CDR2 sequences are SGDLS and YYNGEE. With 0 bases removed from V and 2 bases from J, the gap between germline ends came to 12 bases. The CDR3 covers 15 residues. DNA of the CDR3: TGTGCCAGCAGCGTAGCAGCTAACAGTGCCTACGAGCAGTACTTC. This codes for CASSVAANSAYEQYF.

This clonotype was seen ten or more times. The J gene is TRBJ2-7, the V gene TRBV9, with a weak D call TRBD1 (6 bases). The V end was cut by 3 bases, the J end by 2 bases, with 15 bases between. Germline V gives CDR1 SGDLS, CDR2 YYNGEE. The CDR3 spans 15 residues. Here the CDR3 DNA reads TGTGCCAGCAGCGAGCACGGGACAACAACCTACGAGCAGTACTTC. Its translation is CASSEHGTTTYEQYF.

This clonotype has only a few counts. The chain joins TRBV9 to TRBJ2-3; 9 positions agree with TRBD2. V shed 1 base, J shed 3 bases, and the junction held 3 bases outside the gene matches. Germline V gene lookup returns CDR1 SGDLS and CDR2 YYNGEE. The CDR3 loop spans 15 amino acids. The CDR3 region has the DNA TGTGCCAGCAGCGTAATAACTAGCGGGACAGATACGCAGTATTTT. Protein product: CASSVITSGTDTQYF.

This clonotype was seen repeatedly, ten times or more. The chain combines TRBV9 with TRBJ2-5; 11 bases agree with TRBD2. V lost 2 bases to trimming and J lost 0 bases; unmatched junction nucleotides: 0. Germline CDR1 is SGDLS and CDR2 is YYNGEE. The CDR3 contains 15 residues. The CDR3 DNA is TGTGCCAGCAGCGTGACTAGCGGGAACCAAGAGACCCAGTACTTC. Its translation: CASSVTSGNQETQYF.

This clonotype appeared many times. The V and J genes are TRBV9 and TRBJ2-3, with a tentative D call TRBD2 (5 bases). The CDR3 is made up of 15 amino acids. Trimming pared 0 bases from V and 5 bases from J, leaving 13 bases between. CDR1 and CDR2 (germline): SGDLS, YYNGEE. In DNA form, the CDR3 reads TGTGCCAGCAGCGTAGGAGGGCCGGGTGTAGATACGCAGTATTTT. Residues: CASSVGGPGVDTQYF.

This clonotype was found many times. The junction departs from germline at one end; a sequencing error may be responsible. The CDR3 loop is CASSGVLGGTQYF. The CDR3, as DNA: TGTGCCAGTAGCGGGGTGCTTGGCGGGACCCAGTACTTC. The chain is built from TRBV9 and TRBJ2-5; 8 bases are a match to TRBD2. The CDR3 consists of 13 residues. Looked up from germline, CDR1 is SGDLS and CDR2 is YYNGEE. The full variable domain, in which reference TRBV9 and TRBJ2-5 provide the parts outside the CDR3, is DSGVTQTPKHLITATGQRVTLRCSPRSGDLSVYWYQQSLDQGLQFLIQYYNGEERAKGNILERFSAQQFPDLHSELNLSSLELGDSALYFCASSGVLGGTQYFGPGTRLLVL.

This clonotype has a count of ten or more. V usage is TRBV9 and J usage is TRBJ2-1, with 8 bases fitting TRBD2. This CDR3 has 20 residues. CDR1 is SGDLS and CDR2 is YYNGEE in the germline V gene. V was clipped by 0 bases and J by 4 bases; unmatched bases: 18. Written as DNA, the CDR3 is TGTGCCAGCAGCGTAGAAGGGGGGACTAGAGCGTCCGTGCGGTACAATGAGCAGTTCTTC. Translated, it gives CASSVEGGTRASVRYNEQFF.